These T cell receptor beta chains were read from a single sample in a study of cytomegalovirus exposure and HLA in healthy donors. The table came from immunoSEQ multiplex PCR; TCRdb's copy has only in-frame clones and leaves some out. The sample holds about 98,000 clones, approximately 70% seen once. Sequencing used PBMCs. Receptors were obtained from a man in his forties or fifties in good health and CMV-seronegative. The CDR3 runs from the conserved cysteine through the conserved F or W. The D gene is left open where the match is weak. Size is omitted from some rows. Given values are once, few, many or a class for expanded clones.

J,size,V,D,CDR3,DNA
TRBJ2-1,few,TRBV4-1,TRBD1,CASSPSPGQGNEQFF,TGCGCCAGCAGCCCCTCCCCGGGACAGGGTAATGAGCAGTTCTTC
TRBJ2-3,-,TRBV7-2,TRBD2,CASSSLGGRGGSDTQYF,TGTGCCAGCAGCTCCCTTGGGGGGCGGGGGGGCTCAGATACGCAGTATTTT
TRBJ2-7,-,TRBV11-1,-,CASSGRTSGSYEQYF,TGTGCCAGCAGCGGGAGGACCTCGGGCTCCTACGAGCAGTACTTC
TRBJ2-2,-,TRBV7-6,-,CASSLGFAGPLTNTGELFF,TGTGCCAGCAGCTTAGGGTTCGCGGGGCCCCTCACAAACACCGGGGAGCTGTTTTTT
TRBJ2-1,once,TRBV5-1,-,CASSFGRPYNEQFF,TGCGCCAGCAGCTTCGGGAGACCCTACAATGAGCAGTTCTTC
TRBJ1-4,-,TRBV18,-,CASSPQGGGYNEKLFF,TGTGCCAGCTCACCACAGGGAGGAGGGTATAATGAAAAACTGTTTTTT
TRBJ2-7,-,TRBV7-9,-,CASRLLTSYEQYF,TGTGCCAGCAGGTTATTAACGTCCTACGAGCAGTACTTC
TRBJ2-2,-,TRBV4-1,TRBD2,CASSQLAVRYTGELFF,TGCGCCAGCAGCCAGCTAGCGGTCCGCTACACCGGGGAGCTGTTTTTT
TRBJ1-1,-,TRBV19,-,CASSPHMNTEAFF,TGTGCCAGTAGTCCGCACATGAACACTGAAGCTTTCTTT
TRBJ1-1,few,TRBV7-6,-,CASSHENSEAFF,TGTGCCAGCAGCCATGAGAACTCTGAAGCTTTCTTT
TRBJ1-1,few,TRBV7-6,-,CASSIPTGEAFF,TGTGCCAGCAGCATACCGACAGGTGAAGCTTTCTTT
TRBJ2-1,-,TRBV5-1,TRBD2,CASAGGSYNEQFF,TGCGCCAGCGCGGGAGGCTCCTACAATGAGCAGTTCTTC
TRBJ2-1,-,TRBV28,-,CASSFNSPSYNEQFF,TGTGCCAGCAGTTTTAACAGCCCGTCCTACAATGAGCAGTTCTTC
TRBJ2-1,-,TRBV15,TRBD2,CATSRDRGLAGVNEQFF,TGTGCCACCAGCAGAGATAGGGGGCTAGCGGGAGTCAATGAGCAGTTCTTC
TRBJ1-5,-,TRBV5-3,TRBD1,CARSGGTGGSNQPQHF,TGTGCCAGAAGCGGGGGGACAGGGGGGAGCAATCAGCCCCAGCATTTT
TRBJ2-5,-,TRBV14,-,CASSQGLRETQYF,TGTGCCAGCAGCCAAGGGTTGAGGGAGACCCAGTACTTC
TRBJ2-1,-,TRBV4-3,TRBD2,CASSQGLGGSYNEQFF,TGCGCCAGCAGCCAAGGGCTGGGGGGGTCCTACAATGAGCAGTTCTTC
TRBJ1-6,-,TRBV6-1,-,CASSEDRVWNSPLHF,TGTGCCAGCAGTGAAGACAGGGTTTGGAATTCACCCCTCCACTTT
TRBJ2-5,few,TRBV18,-,CASSPTVQETQYF,TGTGCCAGCTCACCGACAGTCCAAGAGACCCAGTACTTC
TRBJ1-2,-,TRBV5-5,-,CASSFGGAEANYGYTF,TGTGCCAGCAGCTTCGGAGGGGCTGAAGCTAACTATGGCTACACCTTC
TRBJ2-7,-,TRBV10-3,-,CAISEQSYEQYF,TGTGCCATCAGTGAACAGTCCTACGAGCAGTACTTC
TRBJ2-7,-,TRBV27,-,CASSARQGRGDYEQYF,TGTGCCAGCAGTGCAAGACAGGGGAGGGGGGATTACGAGCAGTACTTC
TRBJ2-7,-,TRBV7-3,TRBD2,CASSLVASGNYEQYF,TGTGCCAGCAGCTTAGTGGCTAGCGGGAATTACGAGCAGTACTTC
TRBJ1-2,-,TRBV27,TRBD1,CASSLRGTAYGYTF,TGTGCCAGCAGTTTAAGAGGGACAGCCTATGGCTACACCTTC
TRBJ1-1,-,TRBV5-1,-,CASSLPGLMFNTEAFF,TGCGCCAGCAGCTTACCGGGACTGATGTTTAACACTGAAGCTTTCTTT
TRBJ1-1,once,TRBV6-5,-,CASSRGRGGTEAFF,TGTGCCAGCAGCCGGGGGAGGGGGGGGACTGAAGCTTTCTTT
TRBJ1-1,-,TRBV19,-,CASSPRGRKNTEAFF,TGTGCCAGTAGTCCTAGGGGCAGAAAGAACACTGAAGCTTTCTTT